The clone carrying this T cell receptor (beta chain) has a count of ten or more. This specimen comes from a study of early T cells in non-severe SARS-CoV-2 infection. The germline V gene has CDR1 KGHSH and CDR2 LQKENI. V lost 3 bases to trimming and J lost 6 bases, with 11 bases between them. The CDR3 contains 13 residues. TCRdb re-called the 5' RACE reads with MiXCR, one entry per CDR3 protein. The sample records roughly 26,000 distinct CDR3 sequences, just over 4% being singletons. This TCR was sampled from an adult who was a healthcare worker with PCR-confirmed SARS-CoV-2 infection or an uninfected control (not recorded which). The sequenced sample consisted of whole blood. V gene TRBV18 combines with J gene TRBJ1-1; D unresolved. For the CDR3, the DNA is TGTGCCAGCTCACCGGAGAGGTCCTCTGAAGCTTTCTTT. This translates into CASSPERSSEAFF. The whole variable domain, filled in from reference TRBV18 and TRBJ1-1, reads NAGVMQNPRHLVRRRGQEARLRCSPMKGHSHVYWYRQLPEEGLKFMVYLQKENIIDESGMPKERFSAEFPKEGPSILRIQQVVRGDSAAYFCASSPERSSEAFFGQGTRLTVV.